Following are 31 T cell receptor beta chains from one sample sequenced in a study of blood T cells in healthy people across ages. The use of a sample-barcoded 5' primer and a J-beta primer mix characterized a second PCR of about 7 to 12 cycles. TCRdb reprocessed the 5' RACE reads with MiXCR, giving one entry per CDR3 protein. Of hundreds of thousands of distinct CDR3 sequences in the sample, 25% were seen once. These sequences were also reported in another study, on T cells of mothers and their children.

The sequencing input was blood. These receptors were collected from a boy aged 5 to 17 in good health.

The V call is TRBV12-3 or TRBV12-4, the J call TRBJ2-2; a possible D gene is TRBD2 (5 bases). V dropped 5 bases and J dropped 6 bases, with 22 bases sitting between them. The CDR3 runs to 17 residues. CDR3 nucleotide sequence: TGTGCCAGCAGTCCGAGGTCGGGATCTACCACCGCCGGGGAGCTGTTTTTT. Its translation: CASSPRSGSTTAGELFF.

This chain connects TRBV7-9 to TRBJ1-1, with 7 bases aligning to TRBD1. The CDR3 spans 15 residues. CDR1 SEHNR and CDR2 FQNEAQ come from the germline V gene (reference sequence). The trim removed 7 bases at V and 1 base at J, leaving 9 bases unmatched. The CDR3 here is CASTRQGEQNTEAFF. DNA of the CDR3: TGTGCCAGCACCCGACAGGGCGAACAGAACACTGAAGCTTTCTTT.

This sequence joins TRBV7-8 and TRBJ2-7, with 9 bases that match TRBD2. Germline-derived CDR1 and CDR2 are SGHVS and FQNEAQ. The CDR3 spans 16 residues. Trimming took 5 bases from V and 4 from J; bases not matched to a gene: 12. The CDR3 reads CASSAMGSGSVYEQYF. The CDR3 nucleotides are TGTGCCAGCAGCGCAATGGGTAGCGGGAGTGTGTACGAGCAGTACTTC.

This clonotype has only a few counts. J is TRBJ2-2 and V is TRBV2; D remains unclear. The CDR3 loop spans 15 amino acids. V was trimmed by 1 base and J by 4 bases, leaving 10 bases between them. CDR1 SNHLY and CDR2 FYNNEI come from the germline V gene. CDR3 sequence: CASSEVGFSTGELFF. CDR3 DNA sequence: TGTGCCAGCAGTGAAGTGGGGTTTAGCACCGGGGAGCTGTTTTTT.

This clonotype has a handful of counts. The chain is built from TRBV7-9 and TRBJ2-1, with D perhaps TRBD2 (6 bases). V shed 4 bases and J shed 0 bases, with 10 bases lying between them. The V gene's germline CDR1 is SEHNR and CDR2 FQNEAQ (reference sequence). CDR3 size: 15 residues. The CDR3 reads CASSSGALSYNEQFF. In DNA form, the CDR3 reads TGTGCCAGCAGCTCGGGAGCGCTCTCCTACAATGAGCAGTTCTTC. The complete variable domain, with remaining parts taken from reference TRBV7-9 and TRBJ2-1, reads DTGVSQNPRHKITKRGQNVTFRCDPISEHNRLYWYRQTLGQGPEFLTYFQNEAQLEKSRLLSDRFSAERPKGSFSTLEIQRTEQGDSAMYLCASSSGALSYNEQFFGPGTRLTVL.

The chain links TRBV6-2 or TRBV6-3 to TRBJ2-5; D not certain. The CDR3 runs to 15 residues. V lost 5 bases and J 1 base, leaving 14 bases between the germline ends. CDR1 MNHEY and CDR2 SVGEGT come from the germline V gene. The CDR3 bases are TGTGCCAGCAGTCAGCGAAGAGACCGCCAAGAGACCCAGTACTTC. As protein: CASSQRRDRQETQYF.

The chain recombines TRBV4-2 with TRBJ2-2; D remains ambiguous. Deletions cut 3 bases from V and 3 bases from J, with 17 bases between. Germline loops: CDR1 LGHNA, CDR2 YNFKEQ. CDR3 size: 17 residues. The CDR3 DNA is TGTGCCAGCAGCCAGCCGGTCGAAACAGAGGACACCGGGGAGCTGTTTTTT. This sequence encodes CASSQPVETEDTGELFF.

Only a few counts were recorded for this clonotype. The CDR3 DNA follows: TGTGCCAGCAGCAGGTTGACGATTGGGGGACTTGCTGGAAACACCATATATTTT. Protein: CASSRLTIGGLAGNTIYF. The rearrangement uses TRBV12-3 or TRBV12-4 and TRBJ1-3; TRBD1 might be the D (5 bases). The CDR3 covers 18 residues. The ends were cut back, 6 bases at V and 2 bases at J, with 23 bases in the middle.

The chain couples TRBV2 to TRBJ1-2; possible D gene TRBD1, 6 bases. Trimming shortened V by 3 bases and J by 4 bases, and 9 bases separated the two germline ends. The CDR3 is 13 residues long. Per the germline V gene, CDR1 is SNHLY and CDR2 is FYNNEI. The CDR3 DNA follows: TGTGCCAGCAGTGAGACAGGTCCCTATGGCTACACCTTC. It encodes CASSETGPYGYTF.

The chain employs TRBV3-1 and TRBJ2-7; TRBD2 matches 7 bases. V was clipped by 4 bases and J by 4 bases; unmatched bases: 7. In germline, CDR1 is LGHDT, CDR2 YNNKEL (reference sequence). The CDR3 totals 14 residues. The CDR3 is CASSPWASGYEQYF. Here the CDR3 DNA reads TGTGCCAGCAGCCCATGGGCTAGCGGATACGAGCAGTACTTC.

A few counts support this clonotype. The gene calls are TRBV7-8 and TRBJ2-7; 10 nucleotides line up with TRBD1. Per the germline V gene, CDR1 is SGHVS and CDR2 is FQNEAQ. The CDR3 loop spans 15 amino acids. The V gene end was trimmed by 1 base and the J gene end by 7 bases; junction bases not matched to a gene: 7. CDR3 sequence: CASSLVDRGLGEQYF. CDR3 DNA sequence: TGTGCCAGCAGCTTAGTCGACAGGGGGCTAGGAGAGCAGTACTTC.

The rearrangement links TRBV20-1 to TRBJ2-5, with D perhaps assigned TRBD1 or TRBD2 (5 bases each). V lost 1 base and J 0 bases, leaving 15 bases between the germline ends. The CDR3 consists of 16 residues. Germline CDR1 reads DFQATT; CDR2 reads SNEGSKA (reference sequence). The CDR3 sequence: CSARGDQTRYQETQYF. CDR3 bases: TGCAGTGCTAGAGGGGACCAAACTAGGTACCAAGAGACCCAGTACTTC.

This clonotype came up a few times. The rearrangement uses TRBV21-1 and TRBJ1-5. TRBV21-1 is reported as a pseudogene. This CDR3 contains 12 residues. This CDR3 is CASPDIHQPQHF. Here the CDR3 DNA reads TGTGCCAGCCCTGATATTCATCAGCCCCAGCATTTT.

The genes are TRBV28 and TRBJ2-7; D is undetermined. Between the trimmed V and J ends, which lost 7 bases and 0 bases, there was a span of 7 bases. Germline CDR1 MDHEN, CDR2 SYDVKM. The CDR3 is 12 residues long. The CDR3 coding sequence is TGTGCCAGCACGAAAGCCTCCTACGAGCAGTACTTC. Its translation is CASTKASYEQYF.

The chain links TRBV28 to TRBJ2-5; 7 nucleotides line up with TRBD1. The J call may be incorrect, as the DNA end agrees better with TRBJ2-7. The CDR3 runs 17 residues. Germline CDR1 MDHEN, CDR2 SYDVKM. CDR3 sequence: CASSYLYRDSANYEQYF. In DNA form, the CDR3 reads TGTGCCAGCAGTTACTTATACCGGGACAGTGCCAACTACGAGCAGTACTTC.

This chain connects TRBV28 to TRBJ2-1, with 9 nucleotides matching TRBD2. The CDR3 is 16 residues long. The V segment lost 3 bases and the J segment 6 bases; nucleotides outside the gene matches: 9. CDR1 and CDR2 (germline): MDHEN, SYDVKM. In DNA form, the CDR3 reads TGTGCCAGCAGTTTTATTAATAGCGGGAGTAGCAATGAGCAGTTCTTC. As protein: CASSFINSGSSNEQFF.

This clonotype was counted between two and nine times. V usage is TRBV5-1 and J usage is TRBJ2-5; 9 bases map to TRBD1. CDR3 length equals 15 residues. Per germline, CDR1 SGHRS and CDR2 YFSETQ. V shed 0 bases, J shed 5 bases, and the junction held 5 bases outside the gene matches. CDR3 in DNA: TGCGCCAGCAGCTTGGACACAGGGGGCTATGAGACCCAGTACTTC. This encodes CASSLDTGGYETQYF.

This chain uses TRBV6-2 or TRBV6-3 with TRBJ1-1; 7 bases match TRBD1. CDR3 length equals 14 residues. The ends lost 7 bases at V and 1 base at J; junction bases unmatched: 6. The germline CDR1 and CDR2 sequences are MNHEY and SVGEGT. The CDR3 here is CASITGTANTEAFF. The CDR3 DNA reads TGTGCCAGCATAACCGGGACAGCGAACACTGAAGCTTTCTTT.

The rearrangement uses TRBV20-1 and TRBJ1-1, with a tentative D call TRBD1 (6 bases). This CDR3 is built from 13 residues. V dropped 0 bases and J dropped 6 bases, with 11 bases sitting between them. The V gene's germline CDR1 is DFQATT and CDR2 SNEGSKA (reference sequence). The DNA of the CDR3 is TGCAGTGCTAGAGAATCTAAGGGGGCTGAAGCTTTCTTT. Translation: CSARESKGAEAFF.

The chain employs TRBV20-1 and TRBJ2-2, with D uncertain. Germline CDR1 reads DFQATT; CDR2 reads SNEGSKA (reference sequence). The CDR3 is 12 residues long. The V gene lost 7 bases and the J gene lost 4 bases, with 10 bases spanning the gap. CDR3 protein: CSVKKGTGELFF. In nucleotides, the CDR3 is TGCAGTGTCAAAAAGGGCACCGGGGAGCTGTTTTTT.

The chain has TRBV7-9 and TRBJ2-5; D gene unclear. The DNA end lines up better with TRBJ2-1; the J call may be wrong. The CDR3 loop spans 13 amino acids. Looked up from germline, CDR1 is SEHNR and CDR2 is FQNEAQ (reference sequence). CDR3 protein: CASSLVLSVEQFF. CDR3 DNA sequence: TGTGCCAGCAGCTTGGTACTTTCTGTGGAGCAGTTCTTC.

In its sample, this clonotype was seen a few times. The genes are TRBV7-9 and TRBJ2-5; D not resolved. V lost 5 bases to trimming and J lost 1 base, with 11 bases between them. There are 14 residues in the CDR3. Germline lookup yields CDR1 SEHNR and CDR2 FQNEAQ (reference sequence). The CDR3 loop reads CASSPLFGQETQYF. Here the CDR3 DNA reads TGTGCCAGCAGCCCTCTGTTTGGCCAAGAGACCCAGTACTTC.

Note on this clonotype: Compared with germline, one end of the junction differs, possibly owing to a read error. The gene calls are TRBV27 and TRBJ1-4, with TRBD1 matching over 10 bases. Germline V CDR1 and CDR2: MNHEY, SMNVEV (reference sequence). This CDR3 has 16 amino acids. Written as DNA, the CDR3 is TGTGCCAGCCGTTTGAAAGTGACAGGGGGCAGGGAAAAACTGTTTTTT. This gives the protein CASRLKVTGGREKLFF.

The chain links TRBV5-6 to TRBJ2-5, with TRBD2 matching over 10 bases. The J call is uncertain, as TRBJ2-1 better fits the DNA end. The germline V gene has CDR1 SGHDT and CDR2 YYEEEE. The CDR3 contains 17 residues. The CDR3 bases are TGTGCCAGCGGTATAGCGGGAGGTCCAAGCCTATACAATGAGCAGTTCTTC. This codes for CASGIAGGPSLYNEQFF.

This clonotype appeared a single time. The chain uses TRBV6-1 and TRBJ2-7; TRBD1 aligns across 7 bases. V was clipped by 7 bases and J by 0 bases; unmatched bases: 9. CDR3 size: 15 residues. Germline loops: CDR1 MNHNS, CDR2 SASEGT. CDR3 coding DNA: TGTGCCAGCAAGGTGACAGGGTACTACTCCTACGAGCAGTACTTC. Its translation is CASKVTGYYSYEQYF.

V and J are TRBV29-1 and TRBJ2-5; 11 bases agree with TRBD2. The J call is uncertain, as TRBJ2-7 better fits the DNA end. There are 13 residues in the CDR3. Germline V lookup: CDR1 SQVTM, CDR2 ANQGSEA. In DNA form, the CDR3 reads TGCAGCGCTGGGGGACTAGCGGTCTACGAGCAGTACTTC. This sequence encodes CSAGGLAVYEQYF.

This clonotype turned up a few times. The J gene is TRBJ1-3, the V gene TRBV6-1; 10 bases agree with TRBD1. Unmatched junction bases numbered 3, after V lost 5 bases and J lost 2 bases. CDR3 length: 15 amino acids. Germline lookup yields CDR1 MNHNS and CDR2 SASEGT. CDR3 nucleotides: TGTGCCAGCAGTCCCGGGACAGGGGCTGGAAACACCATATATTTT. Protein sequence: CASSPGTGAGNTIYF.

V usage is TRBV6-1 and J usage is TRBJ1-2, with D possibly matching TRBD1 (6 bases). V was pared by 5 bases and J by 8 bases, with 18 bases between. Per germline, CDR1 MNHNS and CDR2 SASEGT. The CDR3 sequence is 14 residues long. The CDR3 sequence is CASSKPGVIGGYTF. CDR3 DNA: TGTGCCAGCAGTAAACCAGGGGTAATTGGCGGCTACACCTTC.

This clonotype came up a few times. The gene calls are TRBV11-2 and TRBJ1-1; D is unclear. The CDR3 consists of 16 residues. The V gene's germline CDR1 is SGHAT and CDR2 FQNNGV. Trimming took 0 bases from V and 0 from J, leaving 11 bases between them. The CDR3 DNA sequence: TGTGCCAGCAGCTTAGAATACACTGACATGAACACTGAAGCTTTCTTT. Protein sequence: CASSLEYTDMNTEAFF.

V is TRBV11-2 and J is TRBJ2-1; D remains unclear. Germline-derived CDR1 and CDR2 are SGHAT and FQNNGV. Trimming shortened V by 5 bases and J by 15 bases, and 14 bases separated the two germline ends. CDR3 length equals 11 residues. CDR3 coding DNA: TGTGCCAGCAGCCTGGGATCAGAAATGTTCTTC. Encoded protein: CASSLGSEMFF. Together with reference TRBV11-2 and TRBJ2-1, the CDR3 gives the full variable domain: EAGVAQSPRYKIIEKRQSVAFWCNPISGHATLYWYQQILGQGPKLLIQFQNNGVVDDSQLPKDRFSAERLKGVDSTLKIQPAKLEDSAVYLCASSLGSEMFFGPGTRLTVL.

The V call is TRBV4-1, the J call TRBJ2-1; TRBD2 matches at 8 bases. J was trimmed by 2 bases and V by 3 bases; bases with no gene match: 6. This CDR3 contains 16 residues. Germline V gene sequence: CDR1 MGHRA, CDR2 YSYEKL. The CDR3 here is CASSHPSGRTYNEQFF. CDR3 coding DNA: TGCGCCAGCAGCCATCCCAGCGGGAGAACCTACAATGAGCAGTTCTTC.